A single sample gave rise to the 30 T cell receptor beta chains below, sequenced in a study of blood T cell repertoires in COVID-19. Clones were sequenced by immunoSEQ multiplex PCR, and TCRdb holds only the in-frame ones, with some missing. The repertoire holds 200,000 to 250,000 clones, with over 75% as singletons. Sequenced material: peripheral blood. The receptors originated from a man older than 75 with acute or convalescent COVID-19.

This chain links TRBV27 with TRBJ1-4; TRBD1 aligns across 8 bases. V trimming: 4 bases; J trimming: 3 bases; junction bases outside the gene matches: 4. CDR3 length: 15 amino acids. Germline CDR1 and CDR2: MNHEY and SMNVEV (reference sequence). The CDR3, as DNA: TGTGCCAGCAGTTCTGACAGGGGTCCTAATGAAAAACTGTTTTTT. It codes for CASSSDRGPNEKLFF.

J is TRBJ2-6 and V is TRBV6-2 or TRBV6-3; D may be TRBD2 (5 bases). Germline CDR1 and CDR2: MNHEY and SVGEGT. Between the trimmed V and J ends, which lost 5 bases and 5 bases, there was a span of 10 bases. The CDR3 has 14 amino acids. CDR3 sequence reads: CASSHSDWANVLTF. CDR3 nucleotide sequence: TGTGCCAGCAGTCATTCGGACTGGGCCAACGTCCTGACTTTC.

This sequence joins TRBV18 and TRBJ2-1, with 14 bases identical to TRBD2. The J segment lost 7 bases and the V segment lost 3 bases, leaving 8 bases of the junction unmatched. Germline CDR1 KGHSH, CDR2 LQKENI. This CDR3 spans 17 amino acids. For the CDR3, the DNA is TGTGCCAGCTCACCCGTGGGACTAGCGGGAGTCCAGAATGAGCAGTTCTTC. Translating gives CASSPVGLAGVQNEQFF.

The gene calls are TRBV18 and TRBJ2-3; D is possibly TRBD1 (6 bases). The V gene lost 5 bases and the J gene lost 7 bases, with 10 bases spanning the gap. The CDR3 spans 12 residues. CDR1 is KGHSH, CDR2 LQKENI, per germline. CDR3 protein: CASSGTKNTQYF. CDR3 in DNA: TGTGCCAGCTCAGGGACAAAAAATACGCAGTATTTT.

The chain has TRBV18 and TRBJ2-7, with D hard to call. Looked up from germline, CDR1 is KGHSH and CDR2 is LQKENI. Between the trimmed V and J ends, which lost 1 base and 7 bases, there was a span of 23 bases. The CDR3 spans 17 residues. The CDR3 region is CASSPQRRSSSPTEQYV. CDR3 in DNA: TGTGCCAGCTCACCACAGAGAAGGAGCTCCAGCCCTACGGAGCAGTACGTC.

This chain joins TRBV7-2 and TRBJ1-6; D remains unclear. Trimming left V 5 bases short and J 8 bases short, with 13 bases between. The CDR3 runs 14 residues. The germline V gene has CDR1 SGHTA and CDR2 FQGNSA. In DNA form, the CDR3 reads TGTGCCAGCAGCCTCGGGATGCTTTATTCACCCCTCCACTTT. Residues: CASSLGMLYSPLHF.

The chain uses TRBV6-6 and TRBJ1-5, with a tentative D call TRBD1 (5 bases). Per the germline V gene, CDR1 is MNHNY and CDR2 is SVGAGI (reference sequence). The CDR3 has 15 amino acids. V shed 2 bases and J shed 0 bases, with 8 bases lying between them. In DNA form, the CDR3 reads TGTGCCAGCAGTTACGGGACTAATAGCAATCAGCCCCAGCATTTT. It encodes CASSYGTNSNQPQHF.

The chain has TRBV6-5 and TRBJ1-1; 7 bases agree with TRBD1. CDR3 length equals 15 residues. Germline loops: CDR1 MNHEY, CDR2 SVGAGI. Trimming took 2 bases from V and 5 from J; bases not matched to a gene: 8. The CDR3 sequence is CASSYGAIQGTEAFF. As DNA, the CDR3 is TGTGCCAGCAGTTACGGGGCCATACAGGGGACTGAAGCTTTCTTT.

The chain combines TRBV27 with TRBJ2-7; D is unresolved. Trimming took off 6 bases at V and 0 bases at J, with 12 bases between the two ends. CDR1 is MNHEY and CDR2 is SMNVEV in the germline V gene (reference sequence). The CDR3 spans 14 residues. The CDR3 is CASSSLLPSYEQYF. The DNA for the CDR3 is TGTGCCAGCAGCTCGTTACTCCCCTCCTACGAGCAGTACTTC.

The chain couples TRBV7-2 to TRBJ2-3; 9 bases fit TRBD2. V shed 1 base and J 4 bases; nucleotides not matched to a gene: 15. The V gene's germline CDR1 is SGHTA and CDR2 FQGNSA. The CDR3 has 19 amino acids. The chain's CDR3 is CASSLVYYRSSGNSDTQYF. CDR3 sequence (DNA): TGTGCCAGCAGCTTAGTTTATTATAGGTCTAGCGGGAATTCAGATACGCAGTATTTT.

The CDR3 is CASSPLAPGVNTEAFF. The CDR3 DNA reads TGTGCCAGCTCACCACTTGCTCCGGGGGTGAACACTGAAGCTTTCTTT. The rearrangement joins TRBV18 to TRBJ1-1, with D maybe TRBD1 (5 bases). Trimming stripped 1 base from V and 0 bases from J, with 12 bases between. Germline CDR1 is KGHSH and CDR2 is LQKENI. The CDR3 is 16 residues long.

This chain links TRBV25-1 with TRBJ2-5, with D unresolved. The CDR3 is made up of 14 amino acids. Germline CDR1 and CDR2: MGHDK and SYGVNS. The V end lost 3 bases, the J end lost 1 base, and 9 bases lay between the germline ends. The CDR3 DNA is TGTGCCAGCAGTGACTTATACGGCCAAGAGACCCAGTACTTC. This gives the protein CASSDLYGQETQYF.

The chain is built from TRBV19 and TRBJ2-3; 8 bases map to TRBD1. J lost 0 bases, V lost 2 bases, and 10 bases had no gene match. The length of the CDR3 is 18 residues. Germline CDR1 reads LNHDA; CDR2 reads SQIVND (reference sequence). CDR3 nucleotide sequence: TGTGCCAGTAGTATATCCCAGGACAGGGCCTCTAGCACAGATACGCAGTATTTT. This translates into CASSISQDRASSTDTQYF.

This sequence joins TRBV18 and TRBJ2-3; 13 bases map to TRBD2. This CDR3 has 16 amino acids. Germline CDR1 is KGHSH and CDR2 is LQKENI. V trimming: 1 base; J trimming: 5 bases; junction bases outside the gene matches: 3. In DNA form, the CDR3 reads TGTGCCAGCTCACCACGACTAGCGGGAGGTAGAGATACGCAGTATTTT. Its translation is CASSPRLAGGRDTQYF.

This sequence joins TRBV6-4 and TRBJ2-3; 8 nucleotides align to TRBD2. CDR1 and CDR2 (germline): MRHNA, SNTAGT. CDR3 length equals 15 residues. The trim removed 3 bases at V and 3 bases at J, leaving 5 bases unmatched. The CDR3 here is CASSEGVAGTDTQYF. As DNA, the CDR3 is TGTGCCAGCAGTGAAGGGGTAGCGGGGACAGATACGCAGTATTTT.

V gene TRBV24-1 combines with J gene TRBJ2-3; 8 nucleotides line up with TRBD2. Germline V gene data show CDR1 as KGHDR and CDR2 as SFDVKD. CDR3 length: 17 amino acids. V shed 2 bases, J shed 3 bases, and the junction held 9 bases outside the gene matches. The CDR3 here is CATSDSRARGGTDTQYF. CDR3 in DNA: TGTGCCACCAGTGATTCCCGGGCCCGCGGGGGGACAGATACGCAGTATTTT.

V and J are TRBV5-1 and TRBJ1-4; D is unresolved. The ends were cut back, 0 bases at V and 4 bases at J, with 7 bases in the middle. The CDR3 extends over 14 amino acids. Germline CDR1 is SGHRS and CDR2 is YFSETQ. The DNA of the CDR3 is TGCGCCAGCAGCTTGGGGCAGGATAATGAAAAACTGTTTTTT. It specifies CASSLGQDNEKLFF.

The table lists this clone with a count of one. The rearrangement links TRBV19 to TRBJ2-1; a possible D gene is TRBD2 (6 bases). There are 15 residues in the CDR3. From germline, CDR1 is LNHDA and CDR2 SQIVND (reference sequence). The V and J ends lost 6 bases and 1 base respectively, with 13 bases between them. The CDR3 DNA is TGTGCCAGTAGCCTTAGCGGTACATCCTACAATGAGCAGTTCTTC. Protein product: CASSLSGTSYNEQFF. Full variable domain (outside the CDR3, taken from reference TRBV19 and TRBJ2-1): DGGITQSPKYLFRKEGQNVTLSCEQNLNHDAMYWYRQDPGQGLRLIYYSQIVNDFQKGDIAEGYSVSREKKESFPLTVTSAQKNPTAFYLCASSLSGTSYNEQFFGPGTRLTVL.

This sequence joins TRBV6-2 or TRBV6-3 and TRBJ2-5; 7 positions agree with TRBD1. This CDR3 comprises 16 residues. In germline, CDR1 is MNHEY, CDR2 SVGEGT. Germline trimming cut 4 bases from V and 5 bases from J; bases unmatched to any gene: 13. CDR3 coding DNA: TGTGCCAGCAGTTCCCAGACAGGGTCCCGGGCGGAGACCCAGTACTTC. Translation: CASSSQTGSRAETQYF.

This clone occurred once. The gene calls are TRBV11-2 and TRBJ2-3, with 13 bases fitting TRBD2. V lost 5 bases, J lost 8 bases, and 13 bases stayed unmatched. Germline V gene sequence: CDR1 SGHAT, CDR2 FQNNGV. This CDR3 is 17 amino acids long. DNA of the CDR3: TGTGCCAGCAGCCGGCTTGGGACTAGCGGGGCCCCGGGTACGCAGTATTTT. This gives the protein CASSRLGTSGAPGTQYF.

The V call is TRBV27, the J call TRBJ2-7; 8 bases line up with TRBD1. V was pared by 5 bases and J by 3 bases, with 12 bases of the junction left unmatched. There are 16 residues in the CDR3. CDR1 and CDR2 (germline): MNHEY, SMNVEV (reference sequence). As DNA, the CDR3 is TGTGCCAGCAGTCCGGAAAGGACAGGGACACTCTACGAGCAGTACTTC. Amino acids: CASSPERTGTLYEQYF.

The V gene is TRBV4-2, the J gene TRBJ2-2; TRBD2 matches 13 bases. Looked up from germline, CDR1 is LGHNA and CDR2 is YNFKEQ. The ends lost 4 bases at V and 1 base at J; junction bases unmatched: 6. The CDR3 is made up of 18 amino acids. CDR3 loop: CASSRDRLAGGNTGELFF. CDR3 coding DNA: TGTGCCAGCAGCCGGGACCGACTAGCGGGAGGGAACACCGGGGAGCTGTTTTTT.

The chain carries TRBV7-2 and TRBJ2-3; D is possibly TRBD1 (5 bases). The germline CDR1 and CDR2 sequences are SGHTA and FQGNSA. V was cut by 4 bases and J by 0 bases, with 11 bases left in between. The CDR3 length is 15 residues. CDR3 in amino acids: CASSSTGVSTDTQYF. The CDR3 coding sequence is TGTGCCAGCAGCTCAACAGGAGTTAGCACAGATACGCAGTATTTT.

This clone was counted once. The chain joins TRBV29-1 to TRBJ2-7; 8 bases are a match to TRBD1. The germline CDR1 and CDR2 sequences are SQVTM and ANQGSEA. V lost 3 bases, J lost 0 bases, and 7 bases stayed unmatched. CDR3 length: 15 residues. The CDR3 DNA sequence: TGCAGCGTTGATCGCGGACAGGGTAGCTCCTACGAGCAGTACTTC. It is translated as CSVDRGQGSSYEQYF.

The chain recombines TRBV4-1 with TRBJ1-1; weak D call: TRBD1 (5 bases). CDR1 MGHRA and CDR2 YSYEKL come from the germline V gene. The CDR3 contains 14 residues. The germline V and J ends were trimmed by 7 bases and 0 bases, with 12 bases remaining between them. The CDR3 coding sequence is TGCGCCAGCAAGGGAGGGACGGTGAACACTGAAGCTTTCTTT. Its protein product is CASKGGTVNTEAFF.

The CDR3, as DNA: TGTGCCAGCAGCTTAGACAGAACCACCTACGAGCAGTACTTC. Translating gives CASSLDRTTYEQYF. This chain connects TRBV11-1 to TRBJ2-7; D not certain. From germline, CDR1 is SGHAT and CDR2 FQDESV (reference sequence). V was trimmed by 1 base and J by 2 bases, leaving 9 bases between them. This CDR3 is built from 14 residues.

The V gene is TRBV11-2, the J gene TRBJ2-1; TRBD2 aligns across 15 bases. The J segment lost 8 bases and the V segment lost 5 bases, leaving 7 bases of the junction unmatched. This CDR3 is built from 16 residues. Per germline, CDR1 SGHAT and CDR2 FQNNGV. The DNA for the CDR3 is TGTGCCAGCAGCGACTGGGGACTAGCGGGAGGAGATGAGCAGTTCTTC. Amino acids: CASSDWGLAGGDEQFF.

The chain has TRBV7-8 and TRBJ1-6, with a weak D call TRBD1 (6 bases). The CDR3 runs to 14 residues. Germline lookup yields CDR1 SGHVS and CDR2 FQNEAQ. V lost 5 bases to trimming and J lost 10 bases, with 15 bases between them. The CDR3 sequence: CASSPVRGESPLHF. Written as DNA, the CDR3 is TGTGCCAGCAGCCCCGTCAGGGGAGAGTCACCCCTCCACTTT. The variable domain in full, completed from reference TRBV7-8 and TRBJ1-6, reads GAGVSQSPRYKVAKRGQDVALRCDPISGHVSLFWYQQALGQGPEFLTYFQNEAQLDKSGLPSDRFFAERPEGSVSTLKIQRTQQEDSAVYLCASSPVRGESPLHFGNGTRLTVT.

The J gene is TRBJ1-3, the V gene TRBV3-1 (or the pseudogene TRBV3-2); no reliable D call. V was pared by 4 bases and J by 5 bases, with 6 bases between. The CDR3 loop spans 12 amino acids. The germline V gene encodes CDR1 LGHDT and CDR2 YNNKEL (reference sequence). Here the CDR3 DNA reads TGTGCCAGCAGCCTCACTAGAAACACCATATATTTT. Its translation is CASSLTRNTIYF.

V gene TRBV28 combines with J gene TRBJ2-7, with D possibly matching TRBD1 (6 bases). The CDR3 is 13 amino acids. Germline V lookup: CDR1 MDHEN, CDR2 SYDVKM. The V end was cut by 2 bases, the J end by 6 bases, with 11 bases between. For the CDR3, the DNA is TGTGCCAGCAGTTTAGTTCAGGGGCGCGAGCAGTACTTC. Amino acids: CASSLVQGREQYF.